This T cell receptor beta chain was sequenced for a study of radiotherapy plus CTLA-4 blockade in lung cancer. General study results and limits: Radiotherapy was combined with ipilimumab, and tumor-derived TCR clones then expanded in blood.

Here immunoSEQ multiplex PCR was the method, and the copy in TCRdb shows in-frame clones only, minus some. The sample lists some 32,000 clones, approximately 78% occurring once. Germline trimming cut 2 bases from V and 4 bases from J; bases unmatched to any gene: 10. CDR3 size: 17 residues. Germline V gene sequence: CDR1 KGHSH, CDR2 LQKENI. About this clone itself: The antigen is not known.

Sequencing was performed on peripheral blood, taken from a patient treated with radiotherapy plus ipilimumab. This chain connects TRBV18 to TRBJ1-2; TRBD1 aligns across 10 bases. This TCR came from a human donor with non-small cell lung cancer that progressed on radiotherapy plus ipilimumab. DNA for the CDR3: TGTGCCAGCTCACCATCGGGACAGGGGATGGGGGCCTATGGCTACACCTTC. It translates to CASSPSGQGMGAYGYTF.